Each of the 25 T cell receptor beta chains below was sequenced from the same sample in a study of T cell clonotyping in hematopoietic cell transplantation. The time point denotes: recipient sample about 28 days before transplant, after cytoreduction. The data were produced by immunoSEQ multiplex PCR, yet TCRdb's version contains in-frame clones alone and is incomplete. The sample comprises 20,000 to 30,000 clones, more than 65% of which are singletons, and approximately 24% rests with the top ten. The sample in question was peripheral blood mononuclear cells, obtained before stem cell transplant. These receptors came from an older woman with acute myeloid leukemia. Some clones in this sample may be carry-over from other donors' samples.

The chain recombines TRBV10-3 with TRBJ1-3, with 10 bases lining up with TRBD1. This CDR3 region has 17 residues. The trim removed 3 bases at V and 0 bases at J, leaving 5 bases unmatched. CDR1 and CDR2 (germline): ENHRY, SYGVKD. The CDR3 nucleotides are TGTGCCATCAGTGACTCACGGACAGGGGGCTCTGGAAACACCATATATTTT. It codes for CAISDSRTGGSGNTIYF.

Only a few counts were recorded for this clone. This chain uses TRBV7-8 with TRBJ2-7, with 10 bases identical to TRBD1. CDR3 length: 16 amino acids. CDR1 and CDR2 (germline): SGHVS, FQNEAQ. J gave up 3 bases and V 5 bases, and 10 bases lay outside the gene matches. The CDR3 region is CASSPPLRTGGYEQYF. Here the CDR3 DNA reads TGTGCCAGCAGCCCTCCTCTCCGGACAGGGGGCTACGAGCAGTACTTC.

The chain employs TRBV27 and TRBJ1-2; the match to TRBD1 covers 11 bases. The CDR3 extends over 14 amino acids. V shed 6 bases and J 5 bases; nucleotides not matched to a gene: 5. Germline V gene lookup returns CDR1 MNHEY and CDR2 SMNVEV (reference sequence). CDR3 DNA: TGTGCCAGCAGCTCCGGGACAGGGGGATATGGCTACACCTTC. It encodes CASSSGTGGYGYTF.

This clone was counted a single time. The chain is built from TRBV5-1 and TRBJ2-7; TRBD1 aligns across 7 bases. The germline V gene encodes CDR1 SGHRS and CDR2 YFSETQ. V lost 4 bases, J lost 4 bases, and 2 bases stayed unmatched. The CDR3 totals 12 residues. CDR3 nucleotides: TGCGCCAGCAGCGGGACAGATTACGAGCAGTACTTC. Protein product: CASSGTDYEQYF.

V gene TRBV4-3 combines with J gene TRBJ1-6; possible D gene TRBD1, 5 bases. Per germline, CDR1 LGHNA and CDR2 YSLEER. CDR3 length: 15 residues. The V end lost 0 bases, the J end lost 7 bases, and 10 bases lay between the germline ends. The CDR3 sequence: CASSQDVGVNSPLHF. For the CDR3, the DNA is TGCGCCAGCAGCCAAGATGTAGGGGTAAATTCACCCCTCCACTTT.

The J gene is TRBJ2-2, the V gene TRBV25-1; D is unclear. This CDR3 is 13 amino acids long. CDR1 and CDR2 (germline): MGHDK, SYGVNS. Trimming left V 2 bases short and J 3 bases short, with 4 bases between. The CDR3 sequence is CASSEGYTGELFF. Here the CDR3 DNA reads TGTGCCAGCAGTGAAGGGTACACCGGGGAGCTGTTTTTT.

J is TRBJ1-1 and V is TRBV19; D is ambiguous. Per germline, CDR1 LNHDA and CDR2 SQIVND (reference sequence). Trimming removed 3 bases at V and 3 bases at J, with 8 bases between. This CDR3 has 13 residues. The CDR3 region has the DNA TGTGCCAGTAGTATTAACTGGGACACTGAAGCTTTCTTT. Amino acid sequence: CASSINWDTEAFF.

V is TRBV5-1 and J is TRBJ1-2; D is uncertain. V dropped 3 bases and J dropped 1 base, with 7 bases sitting between them. The CDR3 totals 13 residues. Germline assignment: CDR1 SGHRS and CDR2 YFSETQ. Here the CDR3 DNA reads TGCGCCAGCAGCTCAGGAAATAACTATGGCTACACCTTC. It is translated as CASSSGNNYGYTF.

The gene calls are TRBV19 and TRBJ1-1; no reliable D call. Germline values: CDR1 LNHDA, CDR2 SQIVND (reference sequence). The CDR3 consists of 14 residues. V lost 9 bases to trimming and J lost 6 bases, with 20 bases between them. The CDR3 DNA is TGTGCCAGCGAGAAGTTCGGGCCGATGTCTGAAGCTTTCTTT. Amino acid sequence: CASEKFGPMSEAFF.

The V and J genes are TRBV12-5 and TRBJ1-4; no clear D. The CDR3 totals 14 residues. Germline CDR1 LGHNT, CDR2 FRNRAP. The V gene lost 3 bases and the J gene lost 4 bases, with 9 bases spanning the gap. In nucleotides, the CDR3 is TGTGCTAGTGGTTTCCTTTGGAATAATGAAAAACTGTTTTTT. This codes for CASGFLWNNEKLFF.

This clone has just one count. The rearrangement joins TRBV5-1 to TRBJ2-2, with D possibly being TRBD2 (6 bases). The V gene lost 1 base and the J gene lost 4 bases, with 14 bases spanning the gap. Germline V gene sequence: CDR1 SGHRS, CDR2 YFSETQ. The CDR3 length is 16 residues. The CDR3 sequence is CASSLSMGAGTGELFF. The CDR3 nucleotides read TGCGCCAGCAGCTTGTCTATGGGAGCGGGCACCGGGGAGCTGTTTTTT.

V gene TRBV27 combines with J gene TRBJ2-2; weak D call: TRBD2 (6 bases). CDR3 length: 16 residues. Germline lookup yields CDR1 MNHEY and CDR2 SMNVEV (reference sequence). V lost 3 bases to trimming and J lost 0 bases, with 11 bases between them. The CDR3 bases are TGTGCCAGCAGTTTGGAGGGGCCGGCGAACACCGGGGAGCTGTTTTTT. Translated: CASSLEGPANTGELFF.

The genes are TRBV7-9 and TRBJ1-5; D remains ambiguous. The CDR3 spans 15 residues. CDR1 is SEHNR, CDR2 FQNEAQ, per germline (reference sequence). Trimming left V 5 bases short and J 4 bases short, with 15 bases between. The CDR3 DNA reads as TGTGCCAGCAGCCATAATTCGGAGTTAAATCAGCCCCAGCATTTT. Translated: CASSHNSELNQPQHF.

The J gene is TRBJ1-1, the V gene TRBV9; D uncertain. Trimming removed 4 bases from V and 7 bases from J, with 11 bases in between. Germline lookup yields CDR1 SGDLS and CDR2 YYNGEE. This CDR3 has 12 amino acids. CDR3 coding DNA: TGTGCCAGCAGCCTCCCCGACCGTGAAGCTTTCTTT. Translating gives CASSLPDREAFF.

The genes are TRBV7-9 and TRBJ1-5; TRBD1 matches 7 bases. CDR3 length: 18 residues. The germline V gene has CDR1 SEHNR and CDR2 FQNEAQ (reference sequence). Losses at the gene ends were 0 bases for V and 0 bases for J; bases not matched to a gene: 8. CDR3 sequence reads: CASSLARGGESSNQPQHF. DNA for the CDR3: TGTGCCAGCAGCTTAGCCAGGGGGGGAGAAAGTAGCAATCAGCCCCAGCATTTT. Filled out from reference TRBV7-9 and TRBJ1-5, the complete variable domain reads DTGVSQNPRHKITKRGQNVTFRCDPISEHNRLYWYRQTLGQGPEFLTYFQNEAQLEKSRLLSDRFSAERPKGSFSTLEIQRTEQGDSAMYLCASSLARGGESSNQPQHFGDGTRLSIL.

The rearrangement uses TRBV5-5 and TRBJ1-3; D possibly corresponds to TRBD1 (5 bases). Per the germline V gene, CDR1 is SGHKS and CDR2 is YYEKEE (reference sequence). V was trimmed by 6 bases and J by 2 bases, leaving 12 bases between them. The CDR3 has 14 amino acids. In nucleotides, the CDR3 is TGTGCCAGCAACCCAGGGAACGCTGGAAACACCATATATTTT. This encodes CASNPGNAGNTIYF.

The CDR3 sequence is CASSLNRYGYTF. DNA of the CDR3: TGTGCCAGCAGTTTAAACCGCTATGGCTACACCTTC. The chain uses TRBV6-5 and TRBJ1-2, with D unresolved. The CDR3 consists of 12 residues. Trimming removed 4 bases from V and 4 bases from J, with 7 bases in between. Germline lookup yields CDR1 MNHEY and CDR2 SVGAGI.

The chain employs TRBV29-1 and TRBJ1-1; D not resolved. Trimming removed 0 bases from V and 5 bases from J, with 7 bases in between. The CDR3 runs 12 residues. Germline loops: CDR1 SQVTM, CDR2 ANQGSEA. The CDR3 spells CSVEEGRTEAFF. CDR3 DNA sequence: TGCAGCGTTGAAGAGGGGAGGACTGAAGCTTTCTTT.

This chain links TRBV6-5 with TRBJ2-1; 9 bases are a match to TRBD1. The CDR3 is 14 amino acids. Germline V gene sequence: CDR1 MNHEY, CDR2 SVGAGI. The trim removed 4 bases at V and 8 bases at J, leaving 6 bases unmatched. The CDR3 DNA reads as TGTGCCAGCAGTTCGGGGACAGGGACCCATGAGCAGTTCTTC. Residues: CASSSGTGTHEQFF.

The chain joins TRBV5-1 to TRBJ1-1; 11 nucleotides agree with TRBD1. V shed 3 bases and J 5 bases; nucleotides not matched to a gene: 9. Germline CDR1 is SGHRS and CDR2 is YFSETQ. The CDR3 loop spans 16 amino acids. This CDR3 is CASSSGQGAFGTEAFF. The CDR3 coding sequence is TGCGCCAGCAGCTCAGGACAGGGGGCGTTTGGGACTGAAGCTTTCTTT. The variable domain in full, with the rest retrieved from reference TRBV5-1 and TRBJ1-1, is KAGVTQTPRYLIKTRGQQVTLSCSPISGHRSVSWYQQTPGQGLQFLFEYFSETQRNKGNFPGRFSGRQFSNSRSEMNVSTLELGDSALYLCASSSGQGAFGTEAFFGQGTRLTVV.

The CDR3 region is CASSVEAGGGPDTQYF. The DNA of the CDR3 is TGTGCCAGCAGCGTAGAAGCGGGGGGTGGTCCAGATACGCAGTATTTT. The chain recombines TRBV9 with TRBJ2-3, with 9 positions matching TRBD2. The V segment lost 0 bases and the J segment 4 bases; nucleotides outside the gene matches: 6. Germline V gene lookup returns CDR1 SGDLS and CDR2 YYNGEE. The CDR3 consists of 16 residues.

The chain links TRBV19 to TRBJ1-2; TRBD1 agrees at 8 bases. Germline V gene data show CDR1 as LNHDA and CDR2 as SQIVND (reference sequence). The trim removed 3 bases at V and 8 bases at J, leaving 8 bases unmatched. CDR3 length: 14 amino acids. CDR3 region: CASSMAGGLGGYTF. The CDR3 nucleotides read TGTGCCAGTAGTATGGCAGGGGGCTTGGGAGGCTACACCTTC.

This chain joins TRBV6-6 and TRBJ2-7; TRBD1 matches 8 bases. The germline V gene has CDR1 MNHNY and CDR2 SVGAGI (reference sequence). This CDR3 contains 12 residues. The J segment lost 6 bases and the V segment lost 8 bases, leaving 6 bases of the junction unmatched. CDR3 amino acids: CASLQGGGEQYF. CDR3 sequence (DNA): TGTGCCAGCCTACAGGGGGGAGGCGAGCAGTACTTC.

The V gene is TRBV10-3, the J gene TRBJ2-1, with 7 bases fitting TRBD2. Germline lookup yields CDR1 ENHRY and CDR2 SYGVKD. This CDR3 comprises 18 residues. J gave up 1 base and V 3 bases, and 12 bases lay outside the gene matches. The CDR3 loop reads CAISDSFKAGISYNEQFF. CDR3 in DNA: TGTGCCATCAGTGACTCCTTCAAAGCGGGAATTTCCTACAATGAGCAGTTCTTC.

The rearrangement links TRBV2 to TRBJ1-5; maybe TRBD1 (6 bases). Germline V CDR1 and CDR2: SNHLY, FYNNEI. The CDR3 totals 17 residues. Trimming cost V 2 bases and J 2 bases, with 16 bases left between them. This CDR3 reads CASSETGGNKGNQPQHF. As DNA, the CDR3 is TGTGCCAGCAGTGAAACCGGGGGCAATAAGGGCAATCAGCCCCAGCATTTT.